The 2 T cell receptor beta chains given below trace back to one sample, sequenced in a study of Ad26.COV2.S vaccination and SARS-CoV-2 variants. Treatment: approximately 18 received Ad26.COV2.S at low or high dose, single or two shots; roughly five received placebo; per-sample allocation not given. On day 63 after the first injection, vaccine and placebo recipients gave samples. The assay was immunoSEQ multiplex PCR, and TCRdb's table has in-frame clones only and misses some. The sample records some 370,000 clones, about 80% being singletons. This sample comprised peripheral blood, obtained in a trial of Ad26.COV2.S vaccine versus placebo. The origin of the receptors is a person between 18 and 65 years old who received the Ad26.COV2.S COVID-19 vaccine or a placebo.

This clone was picked up one time. The V and J genes are TRBV18 and TRBJ2-5; D is ambiguous. Germline V gene sequence: CDR1 KGHSH, CDR2 LQKENI. Trimming took 1 base from V and 4 from J, leaving 10 bases between them. The CDR3 consists of 14 residues. The CDR3 nucleotides are TGTGCCAGCTCACCACTTGGACCAAGAGAGACCCAGTACTTC. Protein: CASSPLGPRETQYF.

The rearrangement uses TRBV11-2 and TRBJ2-3; no firm D call. This CDR3 has 13 residues. Germline values: CDR1 SGHAT, CDR2 FQNNGV. Trimming removed 4 bases from V and 2 bases from J, with 7 bases in between. CDR3: CASSSPYTDTQYF. CDR3 bases: TGTGCCAGCAGCTCGCCCTACACAGATACGCAGTATTTT.